The rows below give T cell receptor beta chains drawn from one sample of a study of T cells after yellow fever vaccination. Via MiXCR, TCRdb re-called the 5' RACE reads, giving one row per CDR3 protein. Of 300,000 to 400,000 distinct CDR3 sequences listed, 8.5% to 9% are singletons. The sample in question was PBMCs, obtained on the day of the first yellow fever vaccination. The source of these receptors is a man younger than 35 who received the YFV17D yellow fever vaccine. Each CDR3 is given with its conserved first and last residue. The D gene is left open where the match is weak. Only some rows state a clone size, as once, few, many or a class for expanded clones.

v_call	clone_size	j_call	d_call	cdr3_aa	cdr3_nt
TRBV11-2	.	TRBJ1-4	.	CASSGGGPTNEKLFF	TGTGCCAGCAGCGGAGGGGGTCCAACTAATGAAAAACTGTTTTTT
TRBV7-7	.	TRBJ2-5	.	CASSPNMGAHETQYF	TGTGCTAGCAGCCCTAACATGGGTGCTCACGAGACCCAGTACTTC
TRBV20-1	few	TRBJ1-1	TRBD1	CSAIRQGGTEAFF	TGCAGTGCTATAAGACAGGGCGGGACTGAAGCTTTCTTT
TRBV29-1	many	TRBJ1-1	.	CSVVRSGNTEAFF	TGCAGCGTTGTTCGTAGCGGGAACACTGAAGCTTTCTTT
TRBV5-1	few	TRBJ2-3	.	CASRLQGHTDTQYF	TGCGCCAGCAGATTGCAGGGACACACAGATACGCAGTATTTT
TRBV9	many	TRBJ1-2	.	CASSVAGGDYGYTF	TGTGCCAGCAGCGTAGCGGGGGGAGATTATGGCTACACCTTC
TRBV7-2	few	TRBJ1-5	.	CASSPIGGNQPQHF	TGTGCCAGCAGCCCAATTGGGGGCAATCAGCCCCAGCATTTT
TRBV10-3	few	TRBJ2-5	TRBD2	CAIRGSGGETQYF	TGTGCCATCAGAGGCTCGGGGGGAGAGACCCAGTACTTC
TRBV6-6	few	TRBJ1-6	.	CASSYDNSPLHF	TGTGCCAGCAGTTACGACAATTCACCCCTCCACTTT
TRBV23-1	few	TRBJ2-1	TRBD2	CASTRLGGGHNEQFF	TGCGCCAGCACCCGCTTGGGGGGGGGACACAATGAGCAGTTCTTC
TRBV6-1	once	TRBJ2-3	.	CASTQRVDTQYF	TGTGCCAGCACCCAAAGGGTTGATACGCAGTATTTT
TRBV5-1	.	TRBJ1-1	TRBD1	CASRRQGTTEAFF	TGCGCCAGCAGAAGACAGGGAACCACTGAAGCTTTCTTT
TRBV7-2	.	TRBJ1-1	.	CASKWRGRGRTEAFF	TGTGCCAGCAAGTGGAGAGGGCGCGGGAGAACTGAAGCTTTCTTT
TRBV11-2	.	TRBJ2-7	.	CASSLDAKVYEQYF	TGTGCCAGCAGCTTAGATGCCAAGGTGTACGAGCAGTACTTC
TRBV7-2	few	TRBJ2-7	.	CASSLLVKYF	TGTGCCAGCAGCTTACTAGTTAAGTACTTC
TRBV12-3/TRBV12-4	.	TRBJ1-5	.	CASSLRTNQPQHF	TGTGCCAGCAGCCTCCGGACCAATCAGCCCCAGCATTTT
TRBV4-1	few	TRBJ2-7	.	CASSQDSQVAREQYF	TGCGCCAGCAGCCAAGATAGCCAAGTAGCCCGTGAGCAGTACTTC
TRBV20-1	.	TRBJ2-2	.	CSARAATGELFF	TGCAGTGCTAGAGCAGCCACCGGGGAGCTGTTTTTT
TRBV5-1	few	TRBJ2-1	.	CASCPQVPYNEQFF	TGCGCCAGCTGTCCACAGGTACCCTACAATGAGCAGTTCTTC
TRBV4-2	few	TRBJ1-1	.	CASSQDQGRIPNTEAFF	TGTGCCAGCAGCCAAGATCAGGGGCGCATCCCGAACACTGAAGCTTTCTTT
TRBV3-1	.	TRBJ2-3	TRBD2	CASSQEVAGGMADTQYF	TGTGCCAGCAGCCAAGAGGTAGCGGGGGGCATGGCAGATACGCAGTATTTT
TRBV6-1	few	TRBJ2-1	TRBD1	CASRPDRGRYEQFF	TGTGCCAGCAGGCCGGACAGGGGGCGATATGAGCAGTTCTTC
TRBV2	few	TRBJ1-2	.	CASSDAGDYGYTF	TGTGCCAGCAGTGACGCAGGAGACTATGGCTACACCTTC
TRBV20-1	few	TRBJ2-1	.	CSAITGLMNTYNEQFF	TGCAGTGCTATTACAGGGCTTATGAACACCTACAATGAGCAGTTCTTC
TRBV4-1	many	TRBJ2-2	TRBD2	CASSPGLALAGELFF	TGCGCCAGCAGCCCGGGACTAGCCTTGGCCGGGGAGCTGTTTTTT
TRBV5-1	many	TRBJ2-5	.	CASSLATIESQYF	TGCGCCAGCAGCTTGGCCACTATCGAGAGCCAGTACTTC
TRBV6-5	once	TRBJ1-4	.	CASSYSLGGGLTNEKLSF	TGTGCCAGCAGTTACTCGCTGGGGGGGGGCTTAACTAATGAAAAACTGTCTTTT
TRBV5-1	few	TRBJ1-1	.	CASSLAGGLRGGNTEAFF	TGCGCCAGCAGCTTGGCCGGAGGCCTTAGAGGGGGAAACACTGAAGCTTTCTTT
TRBV2	few	TRBJ1-1	TRBD1	CASPGTGGWTEAFF	TGTGCCAGTCCCGGGACAGGGGGCTGGACTGAAGCTTTCTTT
TRBV12-3/TRBV12-4	many	TRBJ2-1	TRBD1	CASSHNRGQAGPTVF	TGTGCCAGCAGCCATAACCGGGGACAGGCGGGTCCGACGGTCTTC
TRBV29-1	many	TRBJ2-1	.	CSPKLSEQFF	TGCAGCCCCAAGCTAAGTGAGCAGTTCTTC
TRBV9	.	TRBJ2-7	.	CASSPTGSPYEQYF	TGTGCCAGCAGCCCTACGGGGTCCCCCTACGAGCAGTACTTC
TRBV5-1	many	TRBJ2-2	TRBD1	CASSLGTGIGELFF	TGCGCCAGCAGCTTGGGGACAGGGATCGGGGAGCTGTTTTTT
TRBV11-2	few	TRBJ2-3	TRBD2	CASSLITRVAGGRDTQYF	TGTGCCAGCAGCTTAATTACGAGAGTAGCGGGGGGGCGGGATACGCAGTATTTT
TRBV25-1	many	TRBJ1-1	.	CASSEPPGEAFF	TGTGCCAGCAGTGAGCCCCCCGGCGAAGCTTTCTTT
TRBV7-2	few	TRBJ2-1	.	CASSFGGAKPLEQFF	TGTGCCAGCAGCTTTGGGGGGGCCAAACCACTTGAGCAGTTCTTC
TRBV2	few	TRBJ1-5	.	CASSEGINQPQHF	TGTGCCAGCAGTGAAGGAATCAATCAGCCCCAGCATTTT
TRBV7-2	many	TRBJ2-2	.	CASSLIGAPGELFF	TGTGCCAGCAGCTTAATTGGGGCACCCGGGGAGCTGTTTTTT
TRBV10-3	.	TRBJ2-3	TRBD1	CAISVGQGAGDTQYF	TGTGCCATCAGTGTGGGGCAGGGGGCAGGAGATACGCAGTATTTT
TRBV9	.	TRBJ2-4	.	CASSDTRLAKNIQYF	TGTGCCAGCAGCGATACTAGACTAGCCAAAAACATTCAGTACTTC
TRBV5-1	.	TRBJ2-5	TRBD1	CASSSQGAEETQYF	TGCGCCAGCAGCTCCCAGGGGGCGGAAGAGACCCAGTACTTC
TRBV5-1	.	TRBJ2-3	.	CASSSSAGSTDTQYF	TGCGCCAGCAGCTCGTCCGCGGGGAGCACAGATACGCAGTATTTT